This T cell receptor beta chain originates from a study of blood T cell repertoires in COVID-19. Across the study: The United States, Italy and Spain were the sources of the acute and convalescent COVID-19 samples. T cells, B-cell-depleted T cells, or PBMCs supplied cDNA or gDNA.

Germline CDR1 is SEHNR and CDR2 is FQNEAQ (reference sequence). The CDR3 has 16 residues. Trimming left V 0 bases short and J 2 bases short, with 13 bases between. Original handling: Amplification from reference gene primers served as the basis for estimated nucleated cell counts. Method: immunoSEQ multiplex PCR; TCRdb's copy keeps in-frame clones and lacks some. V, J and clone size are those of that table, while D and trimming were read from the DNA. Among roughly 120,000 clones, roughly 80% were seen once, and the ten largest hold 1.9%. The TCR originated in a man in his 70s with acute or convalescent COVID-19. This chain connects TRBV7-9 to TRBJ2-5; D is perhaps TRBD2 (7 bases). The specimen was peripheral blood. The CDR3 region has the DNA TGTGCCAGCAGCTTAGCGGGGGGGGCCTGGCAAGAGACCCAGTACTTC. Protein product: CASSLAGGAWQETQYF. Full variable domain (missing parts from reference TRBV7-9 and TRBJ2-5): DTGVSQNPRHKITKRGQNVTFRCDPISEHNRLYWYRQTLGQGPEFLTYFQNEAQLEKSRLLSDRFSAERPKGSFSTLEIQRTEQGDSAMYLCASSLAGGAWQETQYFGPGTRLLVL.